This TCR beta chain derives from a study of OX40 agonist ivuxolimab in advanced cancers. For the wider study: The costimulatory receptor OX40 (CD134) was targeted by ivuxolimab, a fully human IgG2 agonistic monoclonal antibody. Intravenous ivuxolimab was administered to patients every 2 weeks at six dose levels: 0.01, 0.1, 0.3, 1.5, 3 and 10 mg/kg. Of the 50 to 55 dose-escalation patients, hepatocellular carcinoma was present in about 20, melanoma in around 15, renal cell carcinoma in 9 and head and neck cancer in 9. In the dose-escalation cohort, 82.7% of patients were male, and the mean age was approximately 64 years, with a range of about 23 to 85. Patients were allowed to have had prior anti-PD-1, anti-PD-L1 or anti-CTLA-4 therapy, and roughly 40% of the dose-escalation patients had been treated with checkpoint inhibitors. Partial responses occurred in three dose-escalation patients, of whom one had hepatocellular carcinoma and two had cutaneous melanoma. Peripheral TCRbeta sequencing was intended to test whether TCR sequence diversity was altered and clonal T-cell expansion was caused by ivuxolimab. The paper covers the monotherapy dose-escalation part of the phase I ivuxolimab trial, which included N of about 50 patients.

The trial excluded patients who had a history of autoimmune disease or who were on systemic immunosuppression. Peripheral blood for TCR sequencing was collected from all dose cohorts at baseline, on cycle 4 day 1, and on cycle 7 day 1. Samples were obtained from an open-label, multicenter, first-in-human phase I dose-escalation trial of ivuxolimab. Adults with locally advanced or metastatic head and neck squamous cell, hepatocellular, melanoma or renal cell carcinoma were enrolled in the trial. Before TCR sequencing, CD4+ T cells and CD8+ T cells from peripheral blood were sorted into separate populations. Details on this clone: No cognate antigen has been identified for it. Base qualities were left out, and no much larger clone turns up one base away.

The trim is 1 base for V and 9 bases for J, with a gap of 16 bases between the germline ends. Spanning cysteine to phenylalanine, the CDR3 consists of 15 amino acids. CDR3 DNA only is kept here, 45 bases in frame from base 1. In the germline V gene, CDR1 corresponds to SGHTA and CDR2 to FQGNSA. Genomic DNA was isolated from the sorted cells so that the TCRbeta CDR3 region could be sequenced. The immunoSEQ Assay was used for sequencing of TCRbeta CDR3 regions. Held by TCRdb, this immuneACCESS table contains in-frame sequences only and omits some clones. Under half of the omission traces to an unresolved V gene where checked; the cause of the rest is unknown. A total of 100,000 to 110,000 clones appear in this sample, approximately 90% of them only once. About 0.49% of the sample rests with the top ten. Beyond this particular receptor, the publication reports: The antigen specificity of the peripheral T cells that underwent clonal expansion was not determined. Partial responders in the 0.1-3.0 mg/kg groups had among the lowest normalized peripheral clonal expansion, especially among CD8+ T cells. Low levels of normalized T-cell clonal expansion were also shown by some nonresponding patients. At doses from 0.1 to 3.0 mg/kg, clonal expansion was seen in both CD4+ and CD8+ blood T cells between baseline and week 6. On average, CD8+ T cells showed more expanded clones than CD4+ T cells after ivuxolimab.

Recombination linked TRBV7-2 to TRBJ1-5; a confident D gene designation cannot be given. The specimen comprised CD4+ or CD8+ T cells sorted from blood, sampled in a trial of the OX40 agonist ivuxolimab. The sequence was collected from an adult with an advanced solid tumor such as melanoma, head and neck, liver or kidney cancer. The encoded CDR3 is CASSLGTMNLSPQHF. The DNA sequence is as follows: TGTGCCAGCAGCTTAGGCACGATGAACCTTTCGCCCCAGCATTTT.